The T cell receptor beta chain described here comes from a study of naive and memory T cell subsets. Study-wide points: From naive to CM, EM and EMRA, diversity decreased and Gini increased.

Germline V gene data show CDR1 as WSHSY and CDR2 as SAAADI. V dropped 0 bases and J dropped 0 bases, with 12 bases sitting between them. This CDR3 is 16 amino acids long. As for this clonotype: Its target is not known.

Both TRBC1 and TRBC2 were covered by a beta constant-region primer of two equimolar oligonucleotides. Nested alpha and beta constant-region primers with the SP2 primer drove four PCR rounds on ligated cDNA. TCRdb recomputed calls from the UMI-ligation and nested PCR reads with MiXCR, one row per CDR3 protein. The sample lists around 110,000 distinct CDR3 sequences, over 30% occurring once. The rearrangement uses TRBV10-2 and TRBJ2-7; no firm D call. This receptor was obtained from a human donor in good health. Sequencing was performed on central memory CD4+ T cells from blood. The CDR3 nucleotides are TGCGCCAGCAGTGAGTCCGGTATAAAGAGCTCCTACGAGCAGTACTTC. It yields the protein CASSESGIKSSYEQYF.